The sample holds many counts of the clone carrying this T cell receptor beta chain. What it binds is unknown. The CDR3 sequence is 14 residues long. V was pared by 4 bases and J by 11 bases, with 16 bases between. Germline V gene lookup returns CDR1 SGHRS and CDR2 YFSETQ. These data come from a study of T cells after yellow fever vaccination. The study's findings and limits: On re-exposure, the response was weaker but peaked faster, at day 5 versus 15. Across the CD4 and CD8 compartments, a small share of clonotypes was present in both.

5'RACE template switching produced TCR cDNA carrying a universal primer site and UMIs. TCRdb re-analysed the 5' RACE reads in MiXCR, keeping a single row per CDR3 protein. The sample records around 300,000 distinct CDR3 sequences, approximately 4% being singletons. The chain combines TRBV5-1 with TRBJ1-6, with a possible D match to TRBD1 (6 bases). The sequencing used PBMCs, collected 5 days after the yellow fever booster vaccination. The clonotype was recovered from a man younger than 35 who received the YFV17D yellow fever vaccine. As DNA, the CDR3 is TGCGCCAGCAGCCCCGGGGGCGGCTCGGCACCCCTCCACTTT. Amino acid sequence: CASSPGGGSAPLHF.